The 27 T cell receptor beta chains below come from one sample, sequenced in a study of regulatory T cells in long-lasting Graves disease (TCRdb year 2021). Explained via the paper, the time point label denotes: newly diagnosed GD, antithyroid drugs for less than 3 months. For both TCR sequencing and RNA sequencing, RNA was extracted from PBMCs in TRIzol. The method behind the library was multiplex PCR. For sequencing, an Illumina HiSeq 4000 was employed. iRepertoire HTBI primers and Arm-PCR amplification of CDR3 regions were used to construct TCR beta libraries. The public sequencing data were trimmed at Q25 with fastp and processed into clonotypes with MiXCR by TCRdb, which kept only in-frame beta chains. Each record represents a unique CDR3 protein, reported with the most common genes and DNA among its rows. The sample yields roughly 410,000 distinct CDR3 sequences; roughly 15% were counted once. The biggest ten clones account for approximately 7.8% of the sample.

The same sample was also used in a study of T cells in Graves' hyperthyroidism and ophthalmopathy.

The starting material was peripheral blood mononuclear cells (PBMCs), obtained at new diagnosis, from a patient treated with antithyroid drugs. The receptors come from a woman in her 40s with Graves disease. Donor details come from another sample of the same person, matched by shared clones.

This clonotype was seen at least ten times. The V and J genes are TRBV14 and TRBJ2-5; tentatively, D is TRBD1 (5 bases). The V end was cut by 4 bases, the J end by 1 base, with 16 bases between. Germline-derived CDR1 and CDR2 are SGHDN and FVKESK. This CDR3 spans 16 amino acids. This CDR3 is CASSPTKGLGQETQYF. DNA for the CDR3: TGTGCCAGCAGCCCCACCAAGGGGCTGGGCCAAGAGACCCAGTACTTC. The full variable domain, its missing parts supplied by reference TRBV14 and TRBJ2-5, is EAGVTQFPSHSVIEKGQTVTLRCDPISGHDNLYWYRRVMGKEIKFLLHFVKESKQDESGMPNNRFLAERTGGTYSTLKVQPAELEDSGVYFCASSPTKGLGQETQYFGPGTRLLVL.

This clonotype was seen many times. V gene TRBV20-1 combines with J gene TRBJ2-3; D call uncertain. The CDR3 length is 11 residues. V was cut by 7 bases and J by 4 bases, with 9 bases left in between. The germline gives CDR1 DFQATT, CDR2 SNEGSKA (reference sequence). The CDR3 DNA is TGCAGTGGCATAAGTGCAGATACGCAGTATTTT. This encodes CSGISADTQYF.

The chain uses TRBV28 and TRBJ1-2; D not certain. The germline gives CDR1 MDHEN, CDR2 SYDVKM. Trimming cost V 4 bases and J 9 bases, with 9 bases left between them. This CDR3 spans 11 amino acids. This chain's CDR3 is CASSSVWSYTF. CDR3 DNA sequence: TGTGCCAGCAGTTCGGTATGGAGCTACACCTTC.

This clonotype was counted ten times or more. The rearrangement links TRBV20-1 to TRBJ2-7; 8 nucleotides match TRBD1. Germline V gene data show CDR1 as DFQATT and CDR2 as SNEGSKA (reference sequence). The CDR3 is made up of 13 amino acids. With V trimmed by 6 bases and J by 2 bases, 6 bases remained unmatched. As DNA, the CDR3 is TGCAGTGCGCAGGGACAGGAGCCCTACGAGCAGTACTTC. It specifies CSAQGQEPYEQYF.

This clonotype was observed many times. J is TRBJ2-7 and V is TRBV7-8; D is undetermined. The CDR3 contains 12 residues. Germline V CDR1 and CDR2: SGHVS, FQNEAQ. The V gene lost 3 bases and the J gene lost 3 bases, with 6 bases spanning the gap. The CDR3 loop reads CASSLTYYEQYF. CDR3 nucleotide sequence: TGTGCCAGCAGCTTGACGTACTACGAGCAGTACTTC.

CDR3 DNA sequence: TGTGCCAGTACCCAAGCCGGGAACCTCCACTTT. Amino acid sequence: CASTQAGNLHF. The chain links TRBV19 to TRBJ1-6; no clear D gene. The length of the CDR3 is 11 residues. Looked up from germline, CDR1 is LNHDA and CDR2 is SQIVND (reference sequence). The germline V and J ends were trimmed by 7 bases and 15 bases, with 13 bases remaining between them. The full variable domain, in which reference TRBV19 and TRBJ1-6 provide the parts outside the CDR3, is DGGITQSPKYLFRKEGQNVTLSCEQNLNHDAMYWYRQDPGQGLRLIYYSQIVNDFQKGDIAEGYSVSREKKESFPLTVTSAQKNPTAFYLCASTQAGNLHFGNGTRLTVT.

This clonotype was observed at least ten times. The chain is built from TRBV6-5 and TRBJ2-1; maybe TRBD2 (6 bases). Trimming left V 3 bases short and J 7 bases short, with 13 bases between. This CDR3 has 14 residues. Germline lookup yields CDR1 MNHEY and CDR2 SVGAGI. CDR3 region: CASSYVAAVNEQFF. As DNA, the CDR3 is TGTGCCAGCAGTTATGTAGCGGCCGTGAATGAGCAGTTCTTC.

The chain links TRBV30 to TRBJ1-1, with D perhaps matching TRBD1 (5 bases). This CDR3 spans 11 amino acids. The germline gives CDR1 GTSNPN, CDR2 SVGIG (reference sequence). Trimming took 5 bases from V and 3 from J, leaving 7 bases between them. The CDR3 DNA reads as TGTGCCTGGGTGGGGGACACTGAAGCTTTCTTT. Protein product: CAWVGDTEAFF.

The sample holds many counts of this clonotype. The chain combines TRBV6-1 with TRBJ2-7; 8 bases agree with TRBD2. CDR1 is MNHNS, CDR2 SASEGT, per germline. V lost 6 bases and J lost 1; bases outside the gene matches: 5. The CDR3 is 14 residues long. In DNA form, the CDR3 reads TGTGCCAGCAGGGGAACTAGCGGATCCTACGAGCAGTACTTC. Protein: CASRGTSGSYEQYF.

This clonotype turned up a few times. The chain recombines TRBV19 with TRBJ1-3; 7 nucleotides match TRBD1. The CDR3 extends over 17 amino acids. With 5 bases clipped from V and 2 bases from J, the junction kept 12 bases outside the gene matches. Germline V gives CDR1 LNHDA, CDR2 SQIVND (reference sequence). This CDR3 reads CASSSETGQATGNTIYF. The CDR3 nucleotides are TGTGCCAGTAGTTCAGAGACCGGACAGGCGACTGGAAACACCATATATTTT.

Only a few counts were recorded for this clonotype. The rearrangement uses TRBV6-1 and TRBJ2-1; 10 bases map to TRBD2. Looked up from germline, CDR1 is MNHNS and CDR2 is SASEGT. The CDR3 runs 14 residues. Trimming cost V 8 bases and J 3 bases; bases outside gene matches: 4. DNA of the CDR3: TGTGCCAGCGGAAAGCGGGAGGGCTACAATGAGCAGTTCTTC. Its protein is CASGKREGYNEQFF.

This clonotype was observed at least ten times. The V gene is TRBV9, the J gene TRBJ2-7; 8 positions agree with TRBD1. The germline CDR1 and CDR2 sequences are SGDLS and YYNGEE. The junction had 4 bases not matched to a gene; V was cut back by 3 bases and J by 2 bases. The CDR3 is 14 residues long. The CDR3: CASSAPGQAYEQYF. The CDR3 bases are TGTGCCAGCAGCGCGCCGGGACAGGCCTACGAGCAGTACTTC.

This chain connects TRBV7-6 to TRBJ1-5; D remains ambiguous. The CDR3 runs 13 residues. V gave up 4 bases and J gave up 7 bases, with 11 bases separating them. Germline CDR1 is SGHVS and CDR2 is FNYEAQ. Here the CDR3 DNA reads TGTGCCAGCAGCTGGTCCCCTGAGCAGCCCCAGCATTTT. Translating gives CASSWSPEQPQHF.

This clonotype came up many times. The rearrangement joins TRBV29-1 to TRBJ2-5; D gene unclear. V was shortened by 7 bases and J by 1 base, with 13 bases between the two germline ends. The CDR3 has 13 amino acids. CDR1 and CDR2 from the germline V gene are SQVTM and ANQGSEA. CDR3 residues: CSAALRIQETQYF. CDR3 nucleotides: TGCAGCGCTGCACTACGTATCCAAGAGACCCAGTACTTC.

This clonotype came up a few times. V gene TRBV3-1 combines with J gene TRBJ2-5; D assignment may be TRBD1 or TRBD2 (5 bases each). V lost 1 base and J lost 4, with 13 bases in between. This CDR3 is built from 15 residues. Germline values: CDR1 LGHDT, CDR2 YNNKEL (reference sequence). The CDR3 here is CASSQVAAGGETQYF. In DNA form, the CDR3 reads TGTGCCAGCAGCCAAGTGGCGGCTGGGGGAGAGACCCAGTACTTC.

The sample holds many counts of this clonotype. The chain couples TRBV20-1 to TRBJ2-3; 8 bases are shared with TRBD2. Trimming at V came to 3 bases and at J to 1 base, leaving 12 bases not matched to a gene. This CDR3 is built from 17 residues. Looked up from germline, CDR1 is DFQATT and CDR2 is SNEGSKA (reference sequence). The CDR3 is CSASLSGGRWGTDTQYF. The CDR3, as DNA: TGCAGTGCTAGCCTGAGTGGCGGGAGGTGGGGCACAGATACGCAGTATTTT.

The V and J genes are TRBV20-1 and TRBJ2-3; no reliable D call. Germline CDR1 reads DFQATT; CDR2 reads SNEGSKA (reference sequence). With 3 bases removed from V and 1 base from J, the gap between germline ends came to 8 bases. The CDR3 has 13 amino acids. The CDR3 here is CSARLVGTDTQYF. DNA for the CDR3: TGCAGTGCTAGGTTGGTCGGCACAGATACGCAGTATTTT.

The chain has TRBV4-2 and TRBJ1-4, with unresolved D. CDR1 and CDR2 from the germline V gene are LGHNA and YNFKEQ. The CDR3 spans 15 residues. V was trimmed by 1 base and J by 1 base, leaving 7 bases between them. The CDR3 spells CASSQVLGTNEKLFF. CDR3 DNA: TGTGCCAGCAGCCAAGTTTTAGGAACTAATGAAAAACTGTTTTTT.

This clonotype was observed at least ten times. V gene TRBV19 combines with J gene TRBJ2-2; D is ambiguous. V lost 9 bases, J lost 5 bases, and 16 bases lay in between. This CDR3 contains 14 residues. The germline gives CDR1 LNHDA, CDR2 SQIVND (reference sequence). CDR3 in DNA: TGTGCCAGCAGTTACCTGGAGCGAACCGGGGAGCTGTTTTTT. It encodes CASSYLERTGELFF.

There are many counts of this clonotype. The rearrangement links TRBV29-1 to TRBJ2-7; perhaps D is TRBD1 or TRBD2 (5 bases each). The V gene's germline CDR1 is SQVTM and CDR2 ANQGSEA. This CDR3 contains 12 residues. V lost 3 bases and J 6 bases, leaving 12 bases between the germline ends. This chain's CDR3 is CSVEGDGFEQYF. CDR3 in DNA: TGCAGCGTTGAGGGGGACGGGTTCGAGCAGTACTTC.

There are many counts of this clonotype. V is TRBV11-2 and J is TRBJ2-3; D is possibly TRBD1 (6 bases). V shed 4 bases and J shed 0 bases, with 11 bases lying between them. In germline, CDR1 is SGHAT, CDR2 FQNNGV. This CDR3 contains 15 residues. The CDR3 reads CASSSRDTSTDTQYF. In nucleotides, the CDR3 is TGTGCCAGCAGCTCCCGGGACACGAGCACAGATACGCAGTATTTT.

The chain has TRBV4-1 and TRBJ1-2, with D perhaps matching TRBD1 (6 bases). This CDR3 spans 16 amino acids. CDR1 and CDR2 (germline): MGHRA, YSYEKL. The V end was cut by 1 base, the J end by 5 bases, with 17 bases between. CDR3 in amino acids: CASSQVLGRGEYGYTF. CDR3 sequence (DNA): TGCGCCAGCAGCCAAGTCTTAGGCAGGGGCGAATATGGCTACACCTTC.

This clonotype was seen more than once but under ten times. The CDR3 bases are TGTGCCAGCAGCCCTTTTGGGACTGAGCAGTTCTTC. Amino acids: CASSPFGTEQFF. The genes are TRBV7-2 and TRBJ2-1; perhaps D is TRBD1 or TRBD2 (5 bases each). V lost 5 bases to trimming and J lost 9 bases, with 11 bases between them. Germline-derived CDR1 and CDR2 are SGHTA and FQGNSA. The CDR3 runs 12 residues. Based on the CDR3 plus reference TRBV7-2 and TRBJ2-1, the full variable domain is GAGVSQSPSNKVTEKGKDVELRCDPISGHTALYWYRQSLGQGLEFLIYFQGNSAPDKSGLPSDRFSAERTGGSVSTLTIQRTQQEDSAVYLCASSPFGTEQFFGPGTRLTVL.

This clonotype showed up many times. The chain couples TRBV28 to TRBJ2-6; D is perhaps TRBD1 (6 bases). Germline-derived CDR1 and CDR2 are MDHEN and SYDVKM. Trimming took 4 bases from V and 1 from J, leaving 23 bases between them. The CDR3 totals 20 residues. The CDR3 region has the DNA TGTGCCAGCAGTTCCCCAAGGGGATGGGGGCAACTTTCTGGGGCCAACGTCCTGACTTTC. Protein sequence: CASSSPRGWGQLSGANVLTF.

The V gene is TRBV4-1, the J gene TRBJ2-1, with D uncertain. Germline V lookup: CDR1 MGHRA, CDR2 YSYEKL. This CDR3 is built from 14 residues. Trimming removed 3 bases from V and 6 bases from J, with 12 bases in between. The chain's CDR3 is CASSHDGPLNEQFF. CDR3 bases: TGCGCCAGCAGCCACGATGGACCTCTCAATGAGCAGTTCTTC.

This clonotype was seen a handful of times. A read error is possible here, since a much larger clone lies one base away. The chain is built from TRBV2 and TRBJ1-3; possibly TRBD1 for D (5 bases). The germline gives CDR1 SNHLY, CDR2 FYNNEI. CDR3 length: 14 amino acids. In nucleotides, the CDR3 is TGTGCCAGCAGGCCGGAAGGGACTGGAAGCACCATATATTTT. This encodes CASRPEGTGSTIYF. The complete variable domain, with remaining parts taken from reference TRBV2 and TRBJ1-3, reads EPEVTQTPSHQVTQMGQEVILRCVPISNHLYFYWYRQILGQKVEFLVSFYNNEISEKSEIFDDQFSVERPDGSNFTLKIRSTKLEDSAMYFCASRPEGTGSTIYFGEGSWLTVV.

This clonotype was observed a few times. The genes are TRBV5-1 and TRBJ1-5; 12 nucleotides match TRBD1. This CDR3 has 18 amino acids. V trimming: 1 base; J trimming: 3 bases; junction bases outside the gene matches: 8. Germline V gene lookup returns CDR1 SGHRS and CDR2 YFSETQ. CDR3 residues: CASSLTPRGQGANQPQHF. Here the CDR3 DNA reads TGCGCCAGCAGCTTGACCCCCCGGGGACAGGGGGCCAATCAGCCCCAGCATTTT.